The 14 T cell receptor beta chains in this list originate from one sample, sequenced in a study of blood T cell repertoires in COVID-19. Clones were read by immunoSEQ multiplex PCR, and TCRdb kept only the in-frame ones, dropping some. The sample consists of approximately 170,000 clones, approximately 95% of them appearing once. Sequencing was carried out using peripheral blood. The receptors were gathered from a woman between 55 and 75 years old with COVID-19, enrolled during active disease.

This chain joins TRBV5-6 and TRBJ2-2; the D gene is possibly TRBD2 (6 bases). The ends were cut back, 4 bases at V and 0 bases at J, with 16 bases in the middle. Germline V gene lookup returns CDR1 SGHDT and CDR2 YYEEEE. This CDR3 spans 17 amino acids. DNA for the CDR3: TGTGCCAGCAGCCCTCGGGGGACCCTGACGAACACCGGGGAGCTGTTTTTT. As protein: CASSPRGTLTNTGELFF.

This chain joins TRBV5-4 and TRBJ2-4; D is perhaps TRBD2 (7 bases). The CDR3 length is 15 residues. Germline loops: CDR1 SGHNT, CDR2 YYREEE (reference sequence). Trimming cost V 7 bases and J 2 bases, with 16 bases left between them. The CDR3 DNA is TGTGCCAGCTCGCGGGGGCAACTATCCAAAAACATTCAGTACTTC. As protein: CASSRGQLSKNIQYF.

The chain is built from TRBV13 and TRBJ2-7; 7 positions match TRBD1. From germline, CDR1 is PRHDT and CDR2 FYEKMQ (reference sequence). V was pared by 0 bases and J by 0 bases, with 5 bases of the junction left unmatched. The CDR3 sequence is 16 residues long. CDR3 sequence (DNA): TGTGCCAGCAGCTTAGGCGGGACAGTGACCTCCTACGAGCAGTACTTC. It is translated as CASSLGGTVTSYEQYF.

V is TRBV11-3 and J is TRBJ2-3, with D tentatively TRBD1 (6 bases). Germline V gene sequence: CDR1 SGHNT, CDR2 YENEEA. This CDR3 is built from 16 residues. Between the trimmed V and J ends, which lost 3 bases and 2 bases, there was a span of 15 bases. The CDR3, as DNA: TGTGCCAGCAGCTTCGGCAGGGGCAGGACCACAGATACGCAGTATTTT. Translating gives CASSFGRGRTTDTQYF.

This clone was recorded only once. J is TRBJ2-3 and V is TRBV6-4; 7 positions agree with TRBD2. From germline, CDR1 is MRHNA and CDR2 SNTAGT. The ends lost 2 bases at V and 1 base at J; junction bases unmatched: 0. This CDR3 spans 14 amino acids. The CDR3 is CASSDGGGTDTQYF. Written as DNA, the CDR3 is TGTGCCAGCAGTGACGGGGGGGGCACAGATACGCAGTATTTT.

The chain carries TRBV19 and TRBJ1-3, with 10 bases that match TRBD1. This CDR3 is built from 18 residues. The V gene's germline CDR1 is LNHDA and CDR2 SQIVND (reference sequence). The V gene end was trimmed by 4 bases and the J gene end by 0 bases; junction bases not matched to a gene: 9. The CDR3 protein is CASSKAGQGTFSGNTIYF. The CDR3 DNA reads as TGTGCCAGTAGTAAAGCGGGACAGGGGACTTTCTCTGGAAACACCATATATTTT.

V and J are TRBV5-4 and TRBJ2-3; TRBD1 matches at 9 bases. The CDR3 length is 15 residues. CDR1 and CDR2 from the germline V gene are SGHNT and YYREEE (reference sequence). The ends lost 5 bases at V and 3 bases at J; junction bases unmatched: 7. CDR3 sequence reads: CASRPRGTGTDTQYF. CDR3 sequence (DNA): TGTGCCAGCAGACCTAGGGGGACAGGGACAGATACGCAGTATTTT.

V is TRBV21-1 and J is TRBJ2-3; the DNA was not compared with TRBD1, the D call given in the table. TRBV21-1 is deemed a pseudogene. CDR3 size: 15 residues. CDR3 sequence reads: CASSKVGNITDTQYF. The CDR3 nucleotides read TGTGCCAGCAGCAAAGTTGGTAACATCACAGATACGCAGTATTTT.

J is TRBJ2-6 and V is TRBV5-6; tentative D call: TRBD2 (6 bases). This CDR3 is 16 amino acids long. Trimming removed 4 bases from V and 1 base from J, with 12 bases in between. In germline, CDR1 is SGHDT, CDR2 YYEEEE. Here the CDR3 DNA reads TGTGCCAGCAGCCTGGGGACTTTTTCTGGGGCCAACGTCCTGACTTTC. Protein: CASSLGTFSGANVLTF.

This chain links TRBV9 with TRBJ1-2; 8 bases map to TRBD1. The trim removed 3 bases at V and 8 bases at J, leaving 9 bases unmatched. In germline, CDR1 is SGDLS, CDR2 YYNGEE. There are 14 residues in the CDR3. CDR3 DNA sequence: TGTGCCAGCAGCGAGTGGACAGGGCAGGGCGGCTACACCTTC. Translation gives CASSEWTGQGGYTF.

The genes are TRBV19 and TRBJ2-1, with 9 bases identical to TRBD1. The CDR3 totals 15 residues. Trimming cost V 7 bases and J 3 bases; bases outside gene matches: 7. Germline V gene data show CDR1 as LNHDA and CDR2 as SQIVND (reference sequence). This CDR3 is CASTPTGGIYNEQFF. DNA for the CDR3: TGTGCCAGTACCCCGACAGGGGGGATCTACAATGAGCAGTTCTTC.

J is TRBJ2-1 and V is TRBV10-3, with a weak D call TRBD1 (5 bases). The CDR3 has 14 amino acids. The ends were cut back, 7 bases at V and 9 bases at J, with 19 bases in the middle. Germline CDR1 ENHRY, CDR2 SYGVKD. CDR3 protein: CAIKLSAGYSEQFF. Here the CDR3 DNA reads TGTGCCATCAAGCTCTCGGCAGGGTATAGTGAGCAGTTCTTC.

This clone was seen more than once but under ten times. The V and J genes are TRBV6-2 or TRBV6-3 and TRBJ1-5, with 9 bases that match TRBD1. The CDR3 consists of 15 residues. V lost 5 bases to trimming and J lost 2 bases; unmatched junction nucleotides: 4. The germline CDR1 and CDR2 sequences are MNHEY and SVGEGT. The CDR3, as DNA: TGTGCCAGCAGTGGCACAGGGGGCCGCAATCAGCCCCAGCATTTT. Translating it yields CASSGTGGRNQPQHF.

The rearrangement joins TRBV19 to TRBJ1-1, with 10 bases identical to TRBD1. Germline assignment: CDR1 LNHDA and CDR2 SQIVND (reference sequence). The CDR3 extends over 15 amino acids. The junction had 9 bases not matched to a gene; V was cut back by 7 bases and J by 4 bases. CDR3 region: CASTTTGGAITEAFF. In DNA form, the CDR3 reads TGTGCCAGTACCACGACAGGGGGCGCGATCACTGAAGCTTTCTTT.